These 9 T cell receptor beta chains came from one sample sequenced in a study of cytotoxic CD8 clonotypes in ibrutinib-treated CLL. Profiling relied on immunoSEQ multiplex PCR, and the TCRdb table lists in-frame clones only, not all of them. The sample lists 200,000 to 250,000 clones, 70% occurring once. The sample here was PBMCs, taken after 24 months of ibrutinib treatment. The receptors come from a human donor with chronic lymphocytic leukemia.

The chain has TRBV30 and TRBJ2-7; TRBD1 matches at 8 bases. The CDR3 runs 15 residues. Germline CDR1 and CDR2: GTSNPN and SVGIG (reference sequence). The ends lost 1 base at V and 1 base at J; junction bases unmatched: 6. CDR3 DNA: TGTGCCTGGAGTGGGGAGACAGGGGTGTCCTACGAGCAGTACTTC. It specifies CAWSGETGVSYEQYF.

This clone has a single count. CDR3 sequence reads: CAISDFSGTSGPNSSYNEQFF. The CDR3 DNA reads TGTGCCATCAGTGACTTTTCCGGGACTAGCGGGCCTAACAGCTCCTACAATGAGCAGTTCTTC. The chain combines TRBV10-3 with TRBJ2-1; 12 bases match TRBD2. Germline loops: CDR1 ENHRY, CDR2 SYGVKD. J was trimmed by 0 bases and V by 3 bases; bases with no gene match: 15. The length of the CDR3 is 21 residues.

The chain links TRBV29-1 to TRBJ2-7, with TRBD1 as a possible D gene (5 bases). Germline V gene lookup returns CDR1 SQVTM and CDR2 ANQGSEA. CDR3 length: 11 residues. Deletions cut 4 bases from V and 5 bases from J, with 9 bases between. The CDR3 DNA reads TGCAGCGTTGTAACAGGAAACGAGCAGTACTTC. It yields the protein CSVVTGNEQYF.

The chain links TRBV5-1 to TRBJ2-5; unclear D gene. The V and J ends lost 4 bases and 5 bases respectively, with 18 bases between them. Germline CDR1 is SGHRS and CDR2 is YFSETQ. The CDR3 has 15 residues. CDR3 protein: CASSQILGSGETQYF. Here the CDR3 DNA reads TGCGCCAGCAGCCAAATCCTAGGTTCAGGCGAGACCCAGTACTTC. Based on the CDR3 plus reference TRBV5-1 and TRBJ2-5, the full variable domain is KAGVTQTPRYLIKTRGQQVTLSCSPISGHRSVSWYQQTPGQGLQFLFEYFSETQRNKGNFPGRFSGRQFSNSRSEMNVSTLELGDSALYLCASSQILGSGETQYFGPGTRLLVL.

The V gene is TRBV7-6, the J gene TRBJ2-3; TRBD2 aligns across 14 bases. CDR3 length equals 16 residues. Germline CDR1 and CDR2: SGHVS and FNYEAQ. Trimming at V came to 5 bases and at J to 7 bases, leaving 8 bases not matched to a gene. CDR3 in DNA: TGTGCCAGCAGCCTGGGACTAGCGGGAGATATAAATACGCAGTATTTT. Translated: CASSLGLAGDINTQYF.

This sequence joins TRBV4-1 and TRBJ2-7, with 9 bases matching TRBD2. The CDR3 runs 13 residues. Germline V gene data show CDR1 as MGHRA and CDR2 as YSYEKL. With V trimmed by 3 bases and J by 6 bases, 3 bases remained unmatched. The CDR3 DNA is TGCGCCAGCAGCCAGCTAGCGGGAAGCGAGCAGTACTTC. Its translation: CASSQLAGSEQYF.

The chain is built from TRBV30 and TRBJ2-7; D gene unclear. V lost 3 bases, J lost 2 bases, and 8 bases lay in between. CDR3 size: 12 residues. Germline values: CDR1 GTSNPN, CDR2 SVGIG (reference sequence). CDR3 region: CAWRKVTYEQYF. CDR3 coding DNA: TGTGCCTGGAGGAAAGTCACCTACGAGCAGTACTTC.

There are a few counts of this clone. This chain joins TRBV7-9 and TRBJ2-7; 7 nucleotides line up with TRBD2. Trimming at V came to 5 bases and at J to 4 bases, leaving 2 bases not matched to a gene. This CDR3 region has 12 residues. In germline, CDR1 is SEHNR, CDR2 FQNEAQ (reference sequence). In DNA form, the CDR3 reads TGTGCCAGCAGCCCGCGGGGGTACGAGCAGTACTTC. Protein: CASSPRGYEQYF.

The V gene is TRBV9, the J gene TRBJ2-1; TRBD2 matches at 8 bases. Germline V gives CDR1 SGDLS, CDR2 YYNGEE. The CDR3 totals 17 residues. Trimming cost V 7 bases and J 1 base; bases outside gene matches: 13. The CDR3: CASSNPRGRNSYNEQFF. The CDR3 coding sequence is TGTGCCAGCTCAAATCCCCGCGGGAGGAATTCCTACAATGAGCAGTTCTTC.